The 25 T cell receptor beta chains below come from one sample, sequenced in a study of blood T cells in healthy people across ages. The authors ran a second PCR of 7 to 11 cycles using a sample-barcoded 5' primer and a J-beta primer mix. From the 5' RACE reads, TCRdb called clonotypes with MiXCR, one entry per CDR3 protein. The sample holds 650,000 to 700,000 distinct CDR3 sequences, 32% seen once. Sequenced material: blood. The receptors shown here come from a woman aged 80 or older in good health.

This clonotype was seen at least ten times. The chain links TRBV3-1 to TRBJ2-7; weak D call: TRBD2 (6 bases). V was clipped by 4 bases and J by 6 bases, with 13 bases between them. The CDR3 contains 13 residues. Germline V lookup: CDR1 LGHDT, CDR2 YNNKEL (reference sequence). CDR3 sequence reads: CASSPAAGIEQYF. As DNA, the CDR3 is TGTGCCAGCAGCCCCGCGGCGGGGATCGAGCAGTACTTC.

This clonotype was found a few times. The rearrangement joins TRBV30 to TRBJ1-1; no firm D call. Germline V gene sequence: CDR1 GTSNPN, CDR2 SVGIG (reference sequence). Trimming left V 1 base short and J 6 bases short, with 27 bases between. The CDR3 is 18 amino acids. The CDR3 loop reads CAWSAYTLPGPSRAEAFF. The CDR3 nucleotides are TGTGCCTGGAGTGCTTATACCCTTCCCGGACCGTCAAGGGCTGAAGCTTTCTTT.

This clonotype has at least ten counts. The chain recombines TRBV7-2 with TRBJ1-5; D gene unclear. Germline V lookup: CDR1 SGHTA, CDR2 FQGNSA. Trimming cost V 5 bases and J 6 bases, with 17 bases left between them. The CDR3 is 15 amino acids. The CDR3 sequence: CASSQQGPTGQPQHF. For the CDR3, the DNA is TGTGCCAGCAGCCAACAAGGGCCGACGGGTCAGCCCCAGCATTTT.

As to this clonotype: A much larger clonotype is one base distant, so this may be a read error. CDR3 sequence reads: CSVEQGSYTF. In nucleotides, the CDR3 is TGCAGCGTTGAACAGGGTAGCTACACCTTC. The rearrangement joins TRBV29-1 to TRBJ1-2, with a possible D match to TRBD1 (5 bases). The germline V and J ends were trimmed by 2 bases and 9 bases, with 7 bases remaining between them. CDR1 is SQVTM and CDR2 is ANQGSEA in the germline V gene. The CDR3 contains 10 residues. Combining the CDR3 with reference TRBV29-1 and TRBJ1-2 gives the whole variable domain SAVISQKPSRDICQRGTSLTIQCQVDSQVTMMFWYRQQPGQSLTLIATANQGSEATYESGFVIDKFPISRPNLTFSTLTVSNMSPEDSSIYLCSVEQGSYTFGSGTRLTVV.

The sample holds a few counts of this clonotype. Just one base apart from a much larger clone, this may be a read error. This sequence joins TRBV20-1 and TRBJ2-5; 8 bases agree with TRBD2. Germline-derived CDR1 and CDR2 are DFQATT and SNEGSKA (reference sequence). Trimming at V came to 3 bases and at J to 11 bases, leaving 17 bases not matched to a gene. CDR3 length: 15 amino acids. The DNA for the CDR3 is TGCAGTGCTAGGGCCGTAGCGGGGACCTACAATGAGCAGTACTTC. Its translation is CSARAVAGTYNEQYF.

This clonotype was seen only a few times. The gene calls are TRBV11-2 and TRBJ2-3; 9 bases fit TRBD2. Germline lookup yields CDR1 SGHAT and CDR2 FQNNGV. This CDR3 region has 15 residues. The ends lost 4 bases at V and 4 bases at J; junction bases unmatched: 6. The CDR3 DNA sequence: TGTGCCAGCAGCTCAACGGGACTAGCATCAGATACGCAGTATTTT. Translation gives CASSSTGLASDTQYF.

At least ten counts were recorded for this clonotype. This chain uses TRBV20-1 with TRBJ1-5, with D hard to call. Germline assignment: CDR1 DFQATT and CDR2 SNEGSKA (reference sequence). The CDR3 length is 14 residues. V lost 3 bases to trimming and J lost 6 bases, with 15 bases between them. CDR3 protein: CSASERATSQPQHF. For the CDR3, the DNA is TGCAGTGCTAGTGAAAGGGCAACGAGTCAGCCCCAGCATTTT.

This clonotype occurred many times. J is TRBJ2-7 and V is TRBV30; a weak D match, TRBD2 (6 bases). This CDR3 spans 13 amino acids. The germline gives CDR1 GTSNPN, CDR2 SVGIG (reference sequence). V lost 1 base and J 0 bases, leaving 7 bases between the germline ends. CDR3 sequence reads: CAWSAGVSYEQYF. CDR3 in DNA: TGTGCCTGGAGTGCGGGAGTCTCCTACGAGCAGTACTTC. The whole variable domain, filled in from reference TRBV30 and TRBJ2-7, reads SQTIHQWPATLVQPVGSPLSLECTVEGTSNPNLYWYRQAAGRGLQLLFYSVGIGQISSEVPQNLSASRPQDRQFILSSKKLLLSDSGFYLCAWSAGVSYEQYFGPGTRLTVT.

This clonotype was observed many times. This chain uses TRBV2 with TRBJ2-5; 7 positions agree with TRBD1. CDR1 and CDR2 from the germline V gene are SNHLY and FYNNEI. V was pared by 6 bases and J by 0 bases, with 7 bases of the junction left unmatched. The CDR3 totals 15 residues. The CDR3 nucleotides read TGTGCCAGCAGCGAAAAGACAGGGTACCAAGAGACCCAGTACTTC. It translates to CASSEKTGYQETQYF. The full variable domain, with the rest looked up from reference TRBV2 and TRBJ2-5, is EPEVTQTPSHQVTQMGQEVILRCVPISNHLYFYWYRQILGQKVEFLVSFYNNEISEKSEIFDDQFSVERPDGSNFTLKIRSTKLEDSAMYFCASSEKTGYQETQYFGPGTRLLVL.

This clonotype came up many times. The V and J genes are TRBV20-1 and TRBJ1-2, with 12 bases that match TRBD1. The V segment lost 7 bases and the J segment 4 bases; nucleotides outside the gene matches: 4. The germline gives CDR1 DFQATT, CDR2 SNEGSKA (reference sequence). The CDR3 spans 13 residues. In DNA, the CDR3 is TGCAGTGGAGGGACAGGGGGCAGCTATGGCTACACCTTC. Residues: CSGGTGGSYGYTF.

As regards this clonotype: The conserved phenylalanine or tryptophan is not found at the CDR3 terminus, so this likely reflects a read error. Here the CDR3 reads CSAQDSRKGYNEQFL. The CDR3 DNA reads TGCAGTGCCCAGGACAGCCGAAAAGGTTACAATGAGCAGTTCTTA. The V call is TRBV20-1, the J call TRBJ2-1; D perhaps matches TRBD1 (6 bases). CDR3 length equals 15 residues. The ends were cut back, 6 bases at V and 4 bases at J, with 19 bases in the middle. From germline, CDR1 is DFQATT and CDR2 SNEGSKA (reference sequence).

This rearrangement joins TRBV20-1 to TRBJ2-1; 11 nucleotides match TRBD2. The CDR3 extends over 17 amino acids. Germline V CDR1 and CDR2: DFQATT, SNEGSKA (reference sequence). The trim removed 2 bases at V and 9 bases at J, leaving 15 bases unmatched. Here the CDR3 DNA reads TGCAGTGCTAGACAAACCGGGACTAGCGGTTCGGTCGGTGAGCAGTTCTTC. Translated, it gives CSARQTGTSGSVGEQFF.

This clonotype came up many times. The chain links TRBV6-5 to TRBJ1-1, with 9 bases that match TRBD1. Germline CDR1 is MNHEY and CDR2 is SVGAGI. The V segment lost 6 bases and the J segment 0 bases; nucleotides outside the gene matches: 5. This CDR3 spans 15 amino acids. The CDR3 region is CASSKGQGLNTEAFF. CDR3 coding DNA: TGTGCCAGCAGCAAGGGACAGGGATTGAACACTGAAGCTTTCTTT.

This clonotype appeared a few times. Here the CDR3 DNA reads TGTGCCAGCAGCTTGACAGGGGTCACTCTTAACACTGAAGCTTTCTTT. Translated, it gives CASSLTGVTLNTEAFF. The chain combines TRBV5-5 with TRBJ1-1, with TRBD1 identical over 7 bases. The ends lost 1 base at V and 2 bases at J; junction bases unmatched: 8. There are 16 residues in the CDR3. Per germline, CDR1 SGHKS and CDR2 YYEKEE (reference sequence). Supplemented by reference TRBV5-5 and TRBJ1-1, the full variable domain reads DAGVTQSPTHLIKTRGQQVTLRCSPISGHKSVSWYQQVLGQGPQFIFQYYEKEERGRGNFPDRFSARQFPNYSSELNVNALLLGDSALYLCASSLTGVTLNTEAFFGQGTRLTVV.

The chain has TRBV30 and TRBJ2-4, with D perhaps given as TRBD1 or TRBD2 (5 bases each). The J call could be wrong; TRBJ2-7 is a better fit for the DNA end. CDR1 is GTSNPN, CDR2 SVGIG, per germline (reference sequence). The CDR3 totals 15 residues. The CDR3 DNA reads as TGTGCGTCCGCTCCCCCGGGACGCGGTGGTGGCGAGCAGTACTTC. Its translation is CASAPPGRGGGEQYF.

The sample holds many counts of this clonotype. The rearrangement uses TRBV5-1 and TRBJ2-7, with TRBD1 as a possible D gene (7 bases). In germline, CDR1 is SGHRS, CDR2 YFSETQ. The CDR3 sequence is 14 residues long. Trimming removed 7 bases from V and 3 bases from J, with 17 bases in between. The CDR3 DNA is TGCGCCAGCTCCGCCAGGGGGGCTGGCTACGAGCAGTACTTC. Translating gives CASSARGAGYEQYF.

This clonotype appeared once. One base away lies a much larger clone, so this may be a sequencing read error. The V call is TRBV7-2, the J call TRBJ1-2; the D gene is possibly TRBD1 (5 bases). Germline assignment: CDR1 SGHTA and CDR2 FQGNSA. V lost 2 bases to trimming and J lost 7 bases, with 23 bases between them. The CDR3 spans 17 residues. The CDR3 bases are TGTACCAGCAGCTTAAGAAGGCAGAGGACCACAGGAGGTGGCTACACCTTC. It translates to CTSSLRRQRTTGGGYTF.

The V call is TRBV20-1, the J call TRBJ1-2, with a tentative D call TRBD1 (5 bases). The ends were cut back, 0 bases at V and 5 bases at J, with 13 bases in the middle. The CDR3 totals 14 residues. Germline assignment: CDR1 DFQATT and CDR2 SNEGSKA (reference sequence). The CDR3 sequence: CSARDRQFGYGYTF. The CDR3 DNA sequence: TGCAGTGCTAGAGATCGACAGTTCGGATATGGCTACACCTTC.

The gene calls are TRBV29-1 and TRBJ2-4; unclear D gene. The J call may be in error: the DNA end matches TRBJ2-5 better. This CDR3 has 12 residues. The germline CDR1 and CDR2 sequences are SQVTM and ANQGSEA. CDR3 amino acids: CSVDGAAGTQYF. The CDR3 DNA reads as TGCAGCGTTGATGGCGCAGCAGGGACCCAGTACTTC.

In its sample, this clonotype was seen many times. The gene calls are TRBV20-1 and TRBJ2-7, with 7 bases aligning to TRBD1. The germline gives CDR1 DFQATT, CDR2 SNEGSKA (reference sequence). The CDR3 has 13 residues. Trimming at V came to 6 bases and at J to 1 base, leaving 6 bases not matched to a gene. The CDR3 region is CSAVPGQSYEQYF. The CDR3 DNA sequence: TGCAGTGCGGTTCCGGGACAGTCCTACGAGCAGTACTTC.

There are a few counts of this clonotype. This chain links TRBV20-1 with TRBJ1-3; D is unresolved. The V gene's germline CDR1 is DFQATT and CDR2 SNEGSKA (reference sequence). The CDR3 runs to 14 residues. Between the trimmed V and J ends, which lost 6 bases and 4 bases, there was a span of 16 bases. The CDR3 reads CSAAGGLSGNTIYF. Written as DNA, the CDR3 is TGCAGTGCCGCGGGCGGGTTATCCGGAAACACCATATATTTT.

At least ten counts were recorded for this clonotype. This chain uses TRBV24-1 with TRBJ2-3; 8 positions match TRBD2. With V trimmed by 4 bases and J by 4 bases, 9 bases remained unmatched. Germline loops: CDR1 KGHDR, CDR2 SFDVKD. The CDR3 sequence is 16 residues long. The CDR3 DNA reads as TGTGCCACCAGTGAAACGAGCGGGGGCGGAGCAGATACGCAGTATTTT. This sequence encodes CATSETSGGGADTQYF.

This clonotype was seen many times. The chain joins TRBV7-2 to TRBJ1-2, with D possibly being TRBD1 (6 bases). CDR3 length: 14 residues. The V gene's germline CDR1 is SGHTA and CDR2 FQGNSA. V lost 6 bases and J 8 bases, leaving 19 bases between the germline ends. CDR3 DNA sequence: TGTGCCAGCAGTTCAGCTACAGGGCCTGGCGGCTACACCTTC. Protein sequence: CASSSATGPGGYTF.

At least ten counts were recorded for this clonotype. The chain employs TRBV6-1 and TRBJ2-7; 7 bases line up with TRBD2. Trimming at V came to 8 bases and at J to 2 bases, leaving 12 bases not matched to a gene. Germline V lookup: CDR1 MNHNS, CDR2 SASEGT. The CDR3 loop spans 15 amino acids. The CDR3 DNA is TGTGCCAGCCAGGGCCGCCGGGGGGAGACCTACGAGCAGTACTTC. This encodes CASQGRRGETYEQYF.

This clonotype was counted a single time. This sequence joins TRBV20-1 and TRBJ2-1; a possible D gene is TRBD1 (6 bases). CDR1 is DFQATT and CDR2 is SNEGSKA in the germline V gene (reference sequence). The germline V and J ends were trimmed by 1 base and 2 bases, with 9 bases remaining between them. The CDR3 length is 14 residues. The CDR3 here is CSARVTGTYNEQFF. In DNA, the CDR3 is TGCAGTGCTAGAGTGACAGGAACCTACAATGAGCAGTTCTTC.